These 27 T cell receptor beta chains originate from one sample sequenced in a study of T cell changes during pregnancy in multiple sclerosis. Clones were sequenced by immunoSEQ multiplex PCR, and TCRdb holds only the in-frame ones, with some missing. The table lists tens of thousands of clones, 93% of them singletons. Material: CD8+ T cells from peripheral blood mononuclear cells, obtained in the third trimester of pregnancy. Source of these receptors: a female donor with multiple sclerosis, enrolled in a pregnancy study.

V is TRBV2 and J is TRBJ2-1; 16 bases line up with TRBD2. V trimming: 6 bases; J trimming: 6 bases; junction bases outside the gene matches: 8. The CDR3 totals 17 residues. The germline V gene has CDR1 SNHLY and CDR2 FYNNEI. The CDR3 spells CASREGLAGGPSNEQFF. DNA for the CDR3: TGTGCCAGCAGAGAGGGACTAGCGGGAGGGCCGAGCAATGAGCAGTTCTTC.

The chain joins TRBV11-3 to TRBJ2-3, with 9 bases aligning to TRBD2. The V and J ends lost 5 bases and 6 bases, in that order; junction bases with no gene match: 12. In germline, CDR1 is SGHNT, CDR2 YENEEA. This CDR3 has 16 amino acids. The CDR3 DNA reads as TGTGCCAGCAGCGCGTCGTCGGGGACTAGCAGCGATACGCAGTATTTT. Protein: CASSASSGTSSDTQYF.

The V call is TRBV30, the J call TRBJ1-1; D might be TRBD1 (6 bases). The CDR3 contains 13 residues. Between the trimmed V and J ends, which lost 8 bases and 6 bases, there was a span of 19 bases. Germline V lookup: CDR1 GTSNPN, CDR2 SVGIG (reference sequence). CDR3 protein: CAGEQGMFPEAFF. Here the CDR3 DNA reads TGTGCCGGGGAGCAGGGGATGTTCCCTGAAGCTTTCTTT.

Here the CDR3 DNA reads TGCGCCAGCAGCCAAGCGAACAGCCGGGGGAACATTCAGTACTTC. Translating gives CASSQANSRGNIQYF. This chain links TRBV4-1 with TRBJ2-4, with a weak D call TRBD2 (6 bases). Trimming shortened V by 1 base and J by 7 bases, and 14 bases separated the two germline ends. The CDR3 spans 15 residues. Germline V gives CDR1 MGHRA, CDR2 YSYEKL.

The gene calls are TRBV19 and TRBJ2-7; possible D gene TRBD2, 6 bases. The V gene's germline CDR1 is LNHDA and CDR2 SQIVND (reference sequence). This CDR3 contains 15 residues. The ends were cut back, 3 bases at V and 2 bases at J, with 14 bases in the middle. The CDR3 DNA follows: TGTGCCAGTAGTATTGGGGACTCTTTTACCTACGAGCAGTACTTC. As protein: CASSIGDSFTYEQYF.

This clone is a singleton in its sample. J is TRBJ2-7 and V is TRBV11-2, with no clear D. The CDR3 is 15 residues long. The germline V and J ends were trimmed by 3 bases and 0 bases, with 12 bases remaining between them. CDR1 is SGHAT, CDR2 FQNNGV, per germline. As DNA, the CDR3 is TGTGCCAGCAGCTTCGCCGGGTCTCCCTCCTACGAGCAGTACTTC. Amino acids: CASSFAGSPSYEQYF.

The chain joins TRBV4-3 to TRBJ2-7; 10 nucleotides align to TRBD2. CDR3 size: 17 residues. V was clipped by 0 bases and J by 4 bases; unmatched bases: 9. Germline V lookup: CDR1 LGHNA, CDR2 YSLEER. The CDR3 DNA is TGCGCCAGCAGCCAAGATTTCAGCGGGAGGGCCGGGTACGAGCAGTACTTC. This sequence encodes CASSQDFSGRAGYEQYF.

This rearrangement joins TRBV5-1 to TRBJ2-7; 8 bases line up with TRBD1. There are 14 residues in the CDR3. In germline, CDR1 is SGHRS, CDR2 YFSETQ. Trimming cost V 3 bases and J 0 bases; bases outside gene matches: 2. This CDR3 is CASSSGTGSYEQYF. For the CDR3, the DNA is TGCGCCAGCAGCTCCGGGACAGGCTCCTACGAGCAGTACTTC.

The chain has TRBV11-2 and TRBJ2-3; no clear D gene. Germline CDR1 and CDR2: SGHAT and FQNNGV. CDR3 length: 15 residues. With 4 bases removed from V and 0 bases from J, the gap between germline ends came to 11 bases. The CDR3 DNA follows: TGTGCCAGCAGCTCAGGTGGCCCTAGCACAGATACGCAGTATTTT. It translates to CASSSGGPSTDTQYF.

The V call is TRBV6-6, the J call TRBJ1-3; D call uncertain. Between the trimmed V and J ends, which lost 6 bases and 8 bases, there was a span of 14 bases. The CDR3 has 13 residues. CDR1 is MNHNY and CDR2 is SVGAGI in the germline V gene (reference sequence). CDR3 sequence (DNA): TGTGCCAGCAGGCCGACCACTAAGGACACCATATATTTT. As protein: CASRPTTKDTIYF.

The chain joins TRBV29-1 to TRBJ2-2; D perhaps matches TRBD2 (6 bases). The V and J ends lost 4 bases and 2 bases respectively, with 11 bases between them. CDR1 and CDR2 from the germline V gene are SQVTM and ANQGSEA. This CDR3 has 14 amino acids. The CDR3 DNA reads TGCAGCGTTGGGACTAAGCATAACACCGGGGAGCTGTTTTTT. Translation: CSVGTKHNTGELFF.

This chain links TRBV6-6 with TRBJ2-1; a possible D gene is TRBD1 (6 bases). The germline V and J ends were trimmed by 6 bases and 4 bases, with 13 bases remaining between them. This CDR3 has 14 amino acids. Germline CDR1 and CDR2: MNHNY and SVGAGI (reference sequence). In DNA form, the CDR3 reads TGTGCCAGCAGCCTTAGAGGGGGTTACAATGAGCAGTTCTTC. Protein product: CASSLRGGYNEQFF.

The rearrangement uses TRBV2 and TRBJ2-7; D unresolved. Germline CDR1 and CDR2: SNHLY and FYNNEI. V lost 7 bases to trimming and J lost 5 bases, with 15 bases between them. The CDR3 extends over 13 amino acids. CDR3 in amino acids: CASTDTALNEQYF. The CDR3 DNA sequence: TGTGCCAGCACCGACACAGCCCTCAACGAGCAGTACTTC.

The CDR3 protein is CASSVGAGGDNEQFF. DNA of the CDR3: TGTGCCAGCAGCGTAGGAGCGGGGGGGGACAATGAGCAGTTCTTC. The rearrangement uses TRBV9 and TRBJ2-1, with TRBD2 matching over 10 bases. This CDR3 has 15 residues. CDR1 is SGDLS, CDR2 YYNGEE, per germline. V trimming: 0 bases; J trimming: 5 bases; junction bases outside the gene matches: 2.

J is TRBJ2-7 and V is TRBV7-2; 10 bases align to TRBD2. The CDR3 loop spans 14 amino acids. Germline assignment: CDR1 SGHTA and CDR2 FQGNSA. With 6 bases clipped from V and 1 base from J, the junction kept 3 bases outside the gene matches. The CDR3 sequence is CASRDSGRSYEQYF. CDR3 bases: TGTGCCAGCAGGGATAGCGGGAGGTCCTACGAGCAGTACTTC.

The chain combines TRBV28 with TRBJ2-1; TRBD1 matches at 8 bases. In germline, CDR1 is MDHEN, CDR2 SYDVKM. The CDR3 runs to 16 residues. Trimming took 3 bases from V and 6 from J; bases not matched to a gene: 10. The DNA for the CDR3 is TGTGCCAGCAGTTTCGGTTCCAGGACAGGGAGCAATGAGCAGTTCTTC. Translated, it gives CASSFGSRTGSNEQFF.

In its sample, this clone was seen many times. In DNA form, the CDR3 reads TGTGCCAGCAGTGACGGGACAGGGGGCACTGAAGCTTTCTTT. It translates to CASSDGTGGTEAFF. The chain has TRBV6-4 and TRBJ1-1; 11 bases are shared with TRBD1. Germline CDR1 is MRHNA and CDR2 is SNTAGT. V gave up 2 bases and J gave up 4 bases; unmatched junction bases: 0. CDR3 length equals 14 residues.

In its sample, this clone ranks as medium-sized. V is TRBV5-1 and J is TRBJ1-1; D unclear. The V and J ends lost 4 bases and 1 base respectively, with 20 bases between them. The CDR3 extends over 17 amino acids. Germline-derived CDR1 and CDR2 are SGHRS and YFSETQ. The CDR3 coding sequence is TGCGCCAGCAGCATCTCAATAGGAACCGGGGAGAACACTGAAGCTTTCTTT. This translates into CASSISIGTGENTEAFF.

This sequence joins TRBV7-9 and TRBJ2-7, with TRBD2 matching 8 bases. This CDR3 comprises 13 residues. Germline trimming cut 5 bases from V and 6 bases from J; bases unmatched to any gene: 6. Germline lookup yields CDR1 SEHNR and CDR2 FQNEAQ (reference sequence). CDR3 residues: CASSPAAGVEQYF. DNA for the CDR3: TGTGCCAGCAGCCCGGCAGCGGGAGTCGAGCAGTACTTC.

The chain recombines TRBV5-6 with TRBJ2-5; 12 bases align to TRBD1. Unmatched junction bases numbered 7, after V lost 3 bases and J lost 4 bases. This CDR3 is built from 16 residues. Germline CDR1 reads SGHDT; CDR2 reads YYEEEE. The CDR3 protein is CASSSRDRGRSETQYF. CDR3 coding DNA: TGTGCCAGCAGCTCCCGGGACAGGGGGCGATCAGAGACCCAGTACTTC.

This clone showed up just a few times. The rearrangement links TRBV18 to TRBJ1-1, with D perhaps TRBD1 (5 bases). V was pared by 8 bases and J by 1 base, with 23 bases between. This CDR3 spans 17 amino acids. Per the germline V gene, CDR1 is KGHSH and CDR2 is LQKENI. CDR3: CASTTGGRVLRNTEAFF. In nucleotides, the CDR3 is TGTGCCAGCACCACCGGCGGCAGGGTGCTAAGGAACACTGAAGCTTTCTTT.

The chain has TRBV9 and TRBJ2-2; 8 positions match TRBD2. The junction had 8 bases not matched to a gene; V was cut back by 3 bases and J by 4 bases. The germline V gene encodes CDR1 SGDLS and CDR2 YYNGEE. The CDR3 length is 16 residues. Written as DNA, the CDR3 is TGTGCCAGCAGCGCCCCGGGAGGGCCGGGCACCGGGGAGCTGTTTTTT. Its protein product is CASSAPGGPGTGELFF.

The J gene is TRBJ1-2, the V gene TRBV4-1; D not resolved. The CDR3 runs to 14 residues. CDR1 is MGHRA, CDR2 YSYEKL, per germline. V gave up 1 base and J gave up 5 bases, with 11 bases separating them. CDR3 bases: TGCGCCAGCAGCCAAGTGCGGGTTGGGTATGGCTACACCTTC. Protein: CASSQVRVGYGYTF.

The chain has TRBV5-1 and TRBJ1-2; 7 bases are shared with TRBD1. V gave up 4 bases and J gave up 4 bases; unmatched junction bases: 10. The CDR3 runs 15 residues. CDR1 SGHRS and CDR2 YFSETQ come from the germline V gene. CDR3: CASSPDPGTAYGYTF. The CDR3 DNA follows: TGCGCCAGCAGCCCGGACCCCGGGACAGCCTATGGCTACACCTTC. The full variable domain, with the rest looked up from reference TRBV5-1 and TRBJ1-2, is KAGVTQTPRYLIKTRGQQVTLSCSPISGHRSVSWYQQTPGQGLQFLFEYFSETQRNKGNFPGRFSGRQFSNSRSEMNVSTLELGDSALYLCASSPDPGTAYGYTFGSGTRLTVV.

The CDR3 protein is CASSQIRGDEQFF. In DNA form, the CDR3 reads TGTGCCAGCAGCCAGATCCGGGGGGATGAGCAGTTCTTC. The chain couples TRBV4-2 to TRBJ2-1; 7 nucleotides match TRBD2. This CDR3 comprises 13 residues. Trimming cost V 3 bases and J 8 bases; bases outside gene matches: 4. Germline V gene lookup returns CDR1 LGHNA and CDR2 YNFKEQ.

The chain combines TRBV5-8 with TRBJ2-7; the D gene is possibly TRBD1 (6 bases). Between the trimmed V and J ends, which lost 3 bases and 1 base, there was a span of 11 bases. Per germline, CDR1 SGHTS and CDR2 YDEGEE. CDR3 length: 14 residues. The CDR3 coding sequence is TGTGCCAGCAGCTCCGAACAGGGTTCCTACGAGCAGTACTTC. It is translated as CASSSEQGSYEQYF.

The rearrangement joins TRBV7-9 to TRBJ1-3, with D unresolved. The CDR3 consists of 15 residues. Trimming took 3 bases from V and 0 from J, leaving 9 bases between them. CDR1 is SEHNR, CDR2 FQNEAQ, per germline (reference sequence). The CDR3 protein is CASSLVGVSGNTIYF. The CDR3 coding sequence is TGTGCCAGCAGCTTGGTCGGGGTCTCTGGAAACACCATATATTTT.